The 27 T cell receptor beta chains given below trace back to one sample, sequenced in a study of cytomegalovirus exposure and HLA in healthy donors. The study ran its PCR with 60 Vbeta and 13 Jbeta primers. Sequencing was performed with immunoSEQ multiplex PCR; in TCRdb, only in-frame clones are kept and a portion is missing. The profile shows some 150,000 clones, roughly 85% of them singletons. Sequences were obtained from PBMCs. These receptors all come from a male donor in good health and CMV-seronegative.

This clone was recorded once. This chain connects TRBV5-1 to TRBJ2-1, with D tentatively TRBD1 (6 bases). The V end lost 0 bases, the J end lost 4 bases, and 8 bases lay between the germline ends. The CDR3 is made up of 14 amino acids. Per the germline V gene, CDR1 is SGHRS and CDR2 is YFSETQ. In DNA form, the CDR3 reads TGCGCCAGCAGCTTGGTACAGGGATACAATGAGCAGTTCTTC. This translates into CASSLVQGYNEQFF. The whole variable domain, filled in from reference TRBV5-1 and TRBJ2-1, reads KAGVTQTPRYLIKTRGQQVTLSCSPISGHRSVSWYQQTPGQGLQFLFEYFSETQRNKGNFPGRFSGRQFSNSRSEMNVSTLELGDSALYLCASSLVQGYNEQFFGPGTRLTVL.

The chain links TRBV4-3 to TRBJ2-5; TRBD2 might be the D (5 bases). From germline, CDR1 is LGHNA and CDR2 YSLEER. The CDR3 is made up of 13 amino acids. V lost 2 bases, J lost 3 bases, and 7 bases lay in between. Written as DNA, the CDR3 is TGCGCCAGCAGCCAAAATAGCGAAGAGACCCAGTACTTC. Protein product: CASSQNSEETQYF.

J is TRBJ2-5 and V is TRBV7-9, with D possibly being TRBD2 (5 bases). Trimming cost V 1 base and J 5 bases, with 11 bases left between them. CDR1 is SEHNR and CDR2 is FQNEAQ in the germline V gene (reference sequence). The CDR3 totals 14 residues. CDR3 region: CASSLVVGGETQYF. CDR3 DNA: TGTGCCAGCAGCTTAGTGGTGGGCGGGGAGACCCAGTACTTC.

The V gene is TRBV9, the J gene TRBJ1-2; D is possibly TRBD1 (5 bases). The CDR3 loop spans 15 amino acids. Germline CDR1 is SGDLS and CDR2 is YYNGEE. Trimming removed 0 bases at V and 6 bases at J, with 15 bases between. In DNA, the CDR3 is TGTGCCAGCAGCGTAGGTTTAGGGGCAAACCATGGCTACACCTTC. It translates to CASSVGLGANHGYTF.

The rearrangement joins TRBV6-1 to TRBJ1-5, with D possibly TRBD1 on 5 matching bases. In germline, CDR1 is MNHNS, CDR2 SASEGT. Deletions cut 2 bases from V and 8 bases from J, with 22 bases between. This CDR3 is built from 17 residues. CDR3 region: CASSESRRVSSWEPQHF. CDR3 coding DNA: TGTGCCAGCAGTGAATCCCGCAGGGTTTCGAGTTGGGAGCCCCAGCATTTT.

This sequence joins TRBV5-4 and TRBJ1-1; a weak D match, TRBD1 (5 bases). Germline V gene lookup returns CDR1 SGHNT and CDR2 YYREEE (reference sequence). The CDR3 runs 13 residues. The V gene lost 4 bases and the J gene lost 1 base, with 8 bases spanning the gap. The CDR3 DNA follows: TGTGCCAGCAGCGGCCAGGGGAACACTGAAGCTTTCTTT. This gives the protein CASSGQGNTEAFF. Based on the CDR3 plus reference TRBV5-4 and TRBJ1-1, the full variable domain is ETGVTQSPTHLIKTRGQQVTLRCSSQSGHNTVSWYQQALGQGPQFIFQYYREEENGRGNFPPRFSGLQFPNYSSELNVNALELDDSALYLCASSGQGNTEAFFGQGTRLTVV.

The chain links TRBV19 to TRBJ1-1, with D possibly TRBD1 on 5 matching bases. In germline, CDR1 is LNHDA, CDR2 SQIVND (reference sequence). Trimming removed 4 bases from V and 0 bases from J, with 12 bases in between. The CDR3 covers 15 residues. CDR3 loop: CASSTTGLLNTEAFF. In DNA, the CDR3 is TGTGCCAGTAGTACAACGGGACTTTTGAACACTGAAGCTTTCTTT.

For this clone: Other DNA sequences from this sample encode an identical CDR3 as well. This sequence joins TRBV18 and TRBJ1-5, with TRBD1 matching over 7 bases. J was trimmed by 4 bases and V by 1 base; bases with no gene match: 4. From germline, CDR1 is KGHSH and CDR2 LQKENI. This CDR3 contains 15 residues. DNA of the CDR3: TGTGCCAGCTCACCACAGGGGGCATCAAATCAGCCCCAGCATTTT. Its protein product is CASSPQGASNQPQHF. Together with reference TRBV18 and TRBJ1-5, the CDR3 gives the full variable domain: NAGVMQNPRHLVRRRGQEARLRCSPMKGHSHVYWYRQLPEEGLKFMVYLQKENIIDESGMPKERFSAEFPKEGPSILRIQQVVRGDSAAYFCASSPQGASNQPQHFGDGTRLSIL.

The V call is TRBV7-2, the J call TRBJ1-2; 8 nucleotides line up with TRBD1. Germline V CDR1 and CDR2: SGHTA, FQGNSA. The ends lost 1 base at V and 0 bases at J; junction bases unmatched: 4. The CDR3 runs 16 residues. In nucleotides, the CDR3 is TGTGCCAGCAGCTTAGTTACAGGGGGAGCTAACTATGGCTACACCTTC. Amino acids: CASSLVTGGANYGYTF.

The chain links TRBV19 to TRBJ1-3; 7 bases are a match to TRBD1. The CDR3 sequence is 12 residues long. Germline CDR1 reads LNHDA; CDR2 reads SQIVND (reference sequence). V lost 4 bases to trimming and J lost 11 bases; unmatched junction nucleotides: 5. CDR3 nucleotide sequence: TGTGCCAGTAGTACCGGACAGGCCCCCATATATTTT. Translated, it gives CASSTGQAPIYF.

The chain combines TRBV7-3 with TRBJ1-1, with D tentatively TRBD1 (5 bases). This CDR3 has 14 residues. V was pared by 0 bases and J by 5 bases, with 10 bases between. The V gene's germline CDR1 is SGHTA and CDR2 FQGTGA. The CDR3 spells CASSLTGTGTEAFF. For the CDR3, the DNA is TGTGCCAGCAGCTTAACAGGGACTGGGACTGAAGCTTTCTTT.

The V call is TRBV2, the J call TRBJ2-1; TRBD2 matches 8 bases. The junction had 10 bases not matched to a gene; V was cut back by 6 bases and J by 6 bases. CDR1 is SNHLY, CDR2 FYNNEI, per germline. The CDR3 consists of 15 residues. This CDR3 is CASRASGSGVNEQFF. The DNA for the CDR3 is TGTGCCAGCAGAGCCAGCGGGAGTGGGGTCAATGAGCAGTTCTTC.

The chain uses TRBV5-1 and TRBJ2-4, with D perhaps TRBD1 (6 bases). The CDR3 spans 15 residues. The germline gives CDR1 SGHRS, CDR2 YFSETQ. Trimming left V 2 bases short and J 0 bases short, with 9 bases between. The CDR3 sequence is CASSLTGKAKNIQYF. The CDR3 DNA reads TGCGCCAGCAGCTTAACAGGGAAAGCCAAAAACATTCAGTACTTC.

The chain uses TRBV28 and TRBJ1-5, with D perhaps TRBD1 (6 bases). CDR3 size: 15 residues. Germline CDR1 MDHEN, CDR2 SYDVKM. V lost 4 bases to trimming and J lost 4 bases, with 14 bases between them. This CDR3 reads CASSSPTGKNQPQHF. CDR3 nucleotide sequence: TGTGCCAGCAGTTCTCCCACAGGGAAGAATCAGCCCCAGCATTTT.

V gene TRBV2 combines with J gene TRBJ1-1; possibly TRBD1 for D (5 bases). Trimming left V 5 bases short and J 0 bases short, with 7 bases between. CDR1 and CDR2 (germline): SNHLY, FYNNEI. This CDR3 contains 13 residues. The CDR3, as DNA: TGTGCCAGCAGTAGACAGTTGAACACTGAAGCTTTCTTT. Amino acid sequence: CASSRQLNTEAFF.

The chain carries TRBV4-3 and TRBJ2-3, with unresolved D. This CDR3 region has 13 residues. V was cut by 1 base and J by 5 bases, with 7 bases left in between. Germline V gene sequence: CDR1 LGHNA, CDR2 YSLEER. CDR3 amino acids: CASSQVRGDTQYF. CDR3 nucleotides: TGCGCCAGCAGCCAAGTAAGAGGAGATACGCAGTATTTT.

This chain uses TRBV18 with TRBJ1-2; no firm D call. This CDR3 has 17 residues. V was trimmed by 3 bases and J by 0 bases, leaving 17 bases between them. Germline V gene lookup returns CDR1 KGHSH and CDR2 LQKENI. DNA of the CDR3: TGTGCCAGCTCACCCCTACCCGGGGATGTTCCTAACTATGGCTACACCTTC. This encodes CASSPLPGDVPNYGYTF.

This rearrangement joins TRBV27 to TRBJ1-5, with D possibly matching TRBD1 (5 bases). Germline V gives CDR1 MNHEY, CDR2 SMNVEV (reference sequence). The CDR3 runs to 13 residues. V was trimmed by 6 bases and J by 15 bases, leaving 21 bases between them. CDR3 DNA: TGTGCCAGCAGGACCCACCCGGGGGGGTCTCCGCATTTT. Its protein product is CASRTHPGGSPHF.

The CDR3 bases are TGTGCCAGCTCACCATGGCCTCCCGGGGACAGGGGGAAGTCCAAAAACATTCAGTACTTC. Its protein product is CASSPWPPGDRGKSKNIQYF. This chain joins TRBV18 and TRBJ2-4; 11 nucleotides line up with TRBD1. Germline assignment: CDR1 KGHSH and CDR2 LQKENI. This CDR3 comprises 20 residues. The V segment lost 2 bases and the J segment 2 bases; nucleotides outside the gene matches: 14. The variable domain in full, completed from reference TRBV18 and TRBJ2-4, reads NAGVMQNPRHLVRRRGQEARLRCSPMKGHSHVYWYRQLPEEGLKFMVYLQKENIIDESGMPKERFSAEFPKEGPSILRIQQVVRGDSAAYFCASSPWPPGDRGKSKNIQYFGAGTRLSVL.

This chain uses TRBV5-1 with TRBJ2-3; D ambiguous. CDR3 length: 13 amino acids. Between the trimmed V and J ends, which lost 4 bases and 1 base, there was a span of 7 bases. The V gene's germline CDR1 is SGHRS and CDR2 YFSETQ. CDR3 nucleotides: TGCGCCAGCAGCCCGGAGCGCACAGATACGCAGTATTTT. This encodes CASSPERTDTQYF. Looking up the rest from reference TRBV5-1 and TRBJ2-3 gives the full variable domain: KAGVTQTPRYLIKTRGQQVTLSCSPISGHRSVSWYQQTPGQGLQFLFEYFSETQRNKGNFPGRFSGRQFSNSRSEMNVSTLELGDSALYLCASSPERTDTQYFGPGTRLTVL.

The chain recombines TRBV7-9 with TRBJ1-2; TRBD1 matches 12 bases. J lost 2 bases, V lost 5 bases, and 6 bases had no gene match. The CDR3 runs to 16 residues. The germline gives CDR1 SEHNR, CDR2 FQNEAQ (reference sequence). The CDR3 DNA reads TGTGCCAGCAGCCCGAGTGGGACAGGGGGCAACTATGGCTACACCTTC. This encodes CASSPSGTGGNYGYTF. Supplemented by reference TRBV7-9 and TRBJ1-2, the full variable domain reads DTGVSQNPRHKITKRGQNVTFRCDPISEHNRLYWYRQTLGQGPEFLTYFQNEAQLEKSRLLSDRFSAERPKGSFSTLEIQRTEQGDSAMYLCASSPSGTGGNYGYTFGSGTRLTVV.

V is TRBV12-5 and J is TRBJ1-1, with unresolved D. The CDR3 spans 15 residues. V was trimmed by 3 bases and J by 2 bases, leaving 13 bases between them. Per germline, CDR1 LGHNT and CDR2 FRNRAP. CDR3 DNA: TGTGCTAGTGGTTTTGGTTCGGGAACCAACACTGAAGCTTTCTTT. It is translated as CASGFGSGTNTEAFF.

In its sample, this clone was seen once. In nucleotides, the CDR3 is TGTGCCAGCAGTTACTCGAGGCTGGTTTTTCACGAGCAGTACTTC. Translating gives CASSYSRLVFHEQYF. This chain links TRBV6-5 with TRBJ2-7; no clear D. This CDR3 has 15 residues. Germline lookup yields CDR1 MNHEY and CDR2 SVGAGI. Trimming cost V 0 bases and J 5 bases, with 14 bases left between them.

The chain combines TRBV10-3 with TRBJ1-2; 9 bases map to TRBD1. This CDR3 has 14 residues. Germline V gene data show CDR1 as ENHRY and CDR2 as SYGVKD. V was pared by 6 bases and J by 2 bases, with 4 bases of the junction left unmatched. The DNA of the CDR3 is TGTGCCATCAGCCCACAGGGGGCAAACTATGGCTACACCTTC. This sequence encodes CAISPQGANYGYTF.

This chain uses TRBV1 with TRBJ2-5; TRBD2 was called by the table and not checked on the DNA. TRBV1 is an annotated pseudogene. The CDR3 runs 19 residues. CDR3 nucleotide sequence: TGCACCAGCAGCCCTATTGGGCGGACTAGCGGGGGGCAGTTCTCGACCCAGTACTTC. Translated: CTSSPIGRTSGGQFSTQYF.

The V and J genes are TRBV19 and TRBJ2-7; TRBD2 matches at 9 bases. CDR1 and CDR2 from the germline V gene are LNHDA and SQIVND (reference sequence). Germline trimming cut 6 bases from V and 2 bases from J; bases unmatched to any gene: 5. The CDR3 length is 14 residues. CDR3 coding DNA: TGTGCCAGTAGCCCTAGCGGGGTGACCTACGAGCAGTACTTC. Protein: CASSPSGVTYEQYF.

The chain couples TRBV4-3 to TRBJ2-1; 7 bases map to TRBD2. Germline lookup yields CDR1 LGHNA and CDR2 YSLEER. Trimming cost V 1 base and J 10 bases; bases outside gene matches: 10. This CDR3 contains 15 residues. As DNA, the CDR3 is TGCGCCAGCAGCCAAGGGGGAGGGCCGTGGGGGGAGCAGTTCTTC. Translated, it gives CASSQGGGPWGEQFF.